The subject of this entry is one T cell receptor beta chain. The antigen is unknown. TCRdb reassembled clones from the PCR reads with MiXCR. The sample records around 50,000 clones, roughly 29% being singletons. The source of the sample is a study of metastatic and nonmetastatic thyroid tumors. Study-level information: Repertoires from malignant and benign thyroid patients were compared across blood and tumor or nodule tissue. General study findings and limits: As reported, TCR beta diversity in blood and tumor was significantly higher in malignant thyroid tumors than in benign nodules.

Before thyroid surgery, none of the patients had received any treatment. Looked up from germline, CDR1 is SGHVS and CDR2 is FNYEAQ. With 5 bases clipped from V and 2 bases from J, the junction kept 5 bases outside the gene matches. CDR3 length: 14 residues. The clonotype was recovered from a female donor with papillary thyroid cancer or a benign thyroid nodule (not recorded which). Some clones in this sample may be carry-over from other donors' samples. The sequenced material came from blood. V is TRBV7-6 and J is TRBJ2-7, with 8 bases identical to TRBD2. Here the CDR3 reads CASSPREGAYEQYF. The CDR3 DNA sequence: TGTGCCAGCAGCCCTCGGGAGGGGGCCTACGAGCAGTACTTC.